Each of the 29 T cell receptor beta chains below was sequenced from the same sample in a study of OX40 agonist ivuxolimab in advanced cancers. Method: immunoSEQ multiplex PCR; TCRdb's copy keeps in-frame clones and lacks some. Of around 52,000 clones listed, about 83% are singletons. Sequences were derived from CD4+ or CD8+ T cells sorted from blood, sampled in a trial of the OX40 agonist ivuxolimab. Receptors were obtained from an adult with an advanced solid tumor such as melanoma, head and neck, liver or kidney cancer.

This clone was seen a few times. The chain has TRBV9 and TRBJ2-7; 7 bases align to TRBD2. Germline-derived CDR1 and CDR2 are SGDLS and YYNGEE. The length of the CDR3 is 15 residues. After removal of 0 bases from V and 0 bases from J, the junction contained 3 bases not matched to a gene. The CDR3 is CASSVEGGSSYEQYF. DNA of the CDR3: TGTGCCAGCAGCGTAGAGGGCGGGAGCTCCTACGAGCAGTACTTC.

The V and J genes are TRBV4-2 and TRBJ1-3; no clear D gene. Germline CDR1 reads LGHNA; CDR2 reads YNFKEQ. The V end lost 1 base, the J end lost 8 bases, and 6 bases lay between the germline ends. The CDR3 covers 12 residues. The CDR3 here is CASSQARDTIYF. Written as DNA, the CDR3 is TGTGCCAGCAGCCAAGCGAGGGACACCATATATTTT.

This chain connects TRBV30 to TRBJ1-2; D call uncertain. Germline CDR1 is GTSNPN and CDR2 is SVGIG (reference sequence). Trimming pared 2 bases from V and 8 bases from J, leaving 9 bases between. The CDR3 consists of 11 residues. The CDR3 is CAWSRGGGYTF. CDR3 in DNA: TGTGCCTGGAGTCGAGGAGGGGGCTACACCTTC.

The genes are TRBV19 and TRBJ2-7; 12 bases agree with TRBD2. This CDR3 spans 16 amino acids. Germline CDR1 LNHDA, CDR2 SQIVND (reference sequence). J lost 3 bases, V lost 5 bases, and 8 bases had no gene match. CDR3 amino acids: CASSPSGRARVYEQYF. Here the CDR3 DNA reads TGTGCCAGTAGTCCTAGCGGGAGGGCTCGTGTCTACGAGCAGTACTTC.

The J gene is TRBJ1-6, the V gene TRBV7-6, with D perhaps TRBD1 (5 bases). V lost 4 bases and J lost 7, with 17 bases in between. Germline-derived CDR1 and CDR2 are SGHVS and FNYEAQ. The CDR3 spans 16 residues. CDR3 bases: TGTGCCAGCAGCTGGCGCAGGGACGGTTTGAATTCACCCCTCCACTTT. As protein: CASSWRRDGLNSPLHF.

This clone was counted once. The chain is built from TRBV4-1 and TRBJ2-1, with 7 bases aligning to TRBD1. This CDR3 has 17 residues. Looked up from germline, CDR1 is MGHRA and CDR2 is YSYEKL. V lost 4 bases, J lost 11 bases, and 20 bases stayed unmatched. The CDR3 region is CASSRSPVRLQGDKQFF. As DNA, the CDR3 is TGCGCCAGCAGCCGCAGCCCGGTGAGGCTGCAGGGGGACAAGCAGTTCTTC.

V and J are TRBV2 and TRBJ2-3; perhaps TRBD1 as D (6 bases). This CDR3 has 15 residues. V was shortened by 8 bases and J by 2 bases, with 17 bases between the two germline ends. The germline V gene encodes CDR1 SNHLY and CDR2 FYNNEI. The CDR3 spells CASGWSAGDTDTQYF. DNA for the CDR3: TGTGCCAGCGGATGGTCGGCAGGGGACACAGATACGCAGTATTTT.

This clone turned up a few times. The chain carries TRBV5-1 and TRBJ1-1; D call uncertain. This CDR3 region has 15 residues. Trimming pared 4 bases from V and 0 bases from J, leaving 13 bases between. CDR1 and CDR2 (germline): SGHRS, YFSETQ. In nucleotides, the CDR3 is TGCGCCAGCAGCCCCCGAGGGATTATGAACACTGAAGCTTTCTTT. This gives the protein CASSPRGIMNTEAFF.

The gene calls are TRBV28 and TRBJ2-7, with D perhaps TRBD1 (5 bases). Germline-derived CDR1 and CDR2 are MDHEN and SYDVKM. Trimming removed 6 bases at V and 3 bases at J, with 12 bases between. This CDR3 comprises 13 residues. CDR3 loop: CASRQNRNYEQYF. The CDR3, as DNA: TGTGCCAGCAGGCAAAACAGGAACTACGAGCAGTACTTC.

The chain uses TRBV11-2 and TRBJ2-7; D uncertain. V lost 5 bases, J lost 5 bases, and 13 bases lay in between. Germline V lookup: CDR1 SGHAT, CDR2 FQNNGV. The CDR3 has 13 amino acids. The CDR3 loop is CASSPSLGNEQYF. The DNA of the CDR3 is TGTGCCAGCAGCCCATCCCTTGGAAACGAGCAGTACTTC.

This clone was seen only once. J is TRBJ1-1 and V is TRBV27; maybe TRBD1 (6 bases). CDR3 length: 16 residues. Germline-derived CDR1 and CDR2 are MNHEY and SMNVEV (reference sequence). The ends were cut back, 6 bases at V and 6 bases at J, with 23 bases in the middle. The CDR3, as DNA: TGTGCCAGCAGAACACAGGGTGTAAAAAGGCTTTCTGAAGCTTTCTTT. Protein: CASRTQGVKRLSEAFF.

The chain uses TRBV9 and TRBJ1-5; 10 bases fit TRBD1. This CDR3 has 14 amino acids. With 4 bases clipped from V and 9 bases from J, the junction kept 7 bases outside the gene matches. Looked up from germline, CDR1 is SGDLS and CDR2 is YYNGEE. CDR3 bases: TGTGCCAGCAGCCCCCGACAGGGGGCCGCGCCCCAGCATTTT. Translating gives CASSPRQGAAPQHF. The full variable domain, rest sourced from reference TRBV9 and TRBJ1-5, is DSGVTQTPKHLITATGQRVTLRCSPRSGDLSVYWYQQSLDQGLQFLIQYYNGEERAKGNILERFSAQQFPDLHSELNLSSLELGDSALYFCASSPRQGAAPQHFGDGTRLSIL.

The V and J genes are TRBV7-9 and TRBJ2-5; D unclear. Per germline, CDR1 SEHNR and CDR2 FQNEAQ (reference sequence). V was trimmed by 1 base and J by 4 bases, leaving 13 bases between them. This CDR3 spans 15 amino acids. CDR3 amino acids: CASSLDGVRSETQYF. The CDR3 DNA is TGTGCCAGCAGCTTAGATGGGGTCAGGTCAGAGACCCAGTACTTC.

This clone was recorded a few times. The chain uses TRBV14 and TRBJ2-3, with D perhaps matching TRBD1 (6 bases). Germline loops: CDR1 SGHDN, CDR2 FVKESK. Trimming pared 0 bases from V and 0 bases from J, leaving 13 bases between. The CDR3 runs 17 residues. CDR3 nucleotides: TGTGCCAGCAGCCAAGATGGGTTCGACAGGAGCACAGATACGCAGTATTTT. Translated, it gives CASSQDGFDRSTDTQYF.

The J gene is TRBJ2-1, the V gene TRBV5-1; the match to TRBD2 covers 11 bases. CDR1 SGHRS and CDR2 YFSETQ come from the germline V gene. The CDR3 covers 14 residues. Trimming cost V 7 bases and J 6 bases; bases outside gene matches: 6. The CDR3 DNA is TGCGCCAGCGGAGGGACTAGCGGTAGCAATGAGCAGTTCTTC. This codes for CASGGTSGSNEQFF.

The rearrangement uses TRBV2 and TRBJ1-3, with 7 bases matching TRBD1. Germline V CDR1 and CDR2: SNHLY, FYNNEI. Losses at the gene ends were 3 bases for V and 4 bases for J; bases not matched to a gene: 6. The CDR3 sequence is 15 residues long. The CDR3 here is CASSDEGAYGNTIYF. The CDR3 DNA reads TGTGCCAGCAGTGATGAGGGGGCATACGGAAACACCATATATTTT.

V and J are TRBV30 and TRBJ1-4, with D unclear. The germline V and J ends were trimmed by 0 bases and 3 bases, with 11 bases remaining between them. CDR3 size: 15 residues. In germline, CDR1 is GTSNPN, CDR2 SVGIG (reference sequence). The DNA for the CDR3 is TGTGCCTGGAGTGTACTGGGAGGCCCTAATGAAAAACTGTTTTTT. Translating it yields CAWSVLGGPNEKLFF.

This sequence joins TRBV6-1 and TRBJ2-7; 10 positions agree with TRBD1. V dropped 2 bases and J dropped 12; count of bases not matched to a gene: 13. CDR1 is MNHNS and CDR2 is SASEGT in the germline V gene. The CDR3 runs 15 residues. The DNA for the CDR3 is TGTGCCAGCAGTGAATCCCCCCGGGACAGGGGTTTGCGGTACTTC. This sequence encodes CASSESPRDRGLRYF.

This chain links TRBV28 with TRBJ2-7; 8 bases line up with TRBD1. The CDR3 length is 15 residues. Germline trimming cut 6 bases from V and 5 bases from J; bases unmatched to any gene: 12. Germline V gene data show CDR1 as MDHEN and CDR2 as SYDVKM. CDR3 region: CASRGIRTGKDEQYF. CDR3 sequence (DNA): TGTGCCAGCAGGGGTATTAGGACAGGGAAAGACGAGCAGTACTTC.

The gene calls are TRBV19 and TRBJ1-5; a weak D match, TRBD1 (6 bases). Germline loops: CDR1 LNHDA, CDR2 SQIVND (reference sequence). Trimming left V 6 bases short and J 0 bases short, with 9 bases between. The CDR3 totals 14 residues. In DNA form, the CDR3 reads TGTGCCAGTAGCACAGGGAATAGCAATCAGCCCCAGCATTTT. This encodes CASSTGNSNQPQHF.

The chain combines TRBV6-6 with TRBJ2-5, with D possibly matching TRBD2 (5 bases). Germline CDR1 and CDR2: MNHNY and SVGAGI (reference sequence). The CDR3 runs to 14 residues. Trimming left V 5 bases short and J 1 base short, with 11 bases between. The DNA of the CDR3 is TGTGCCAGCAGTCTTCCTAGCAGCCAAGAGACCCAGTACTTC. This sequence encodes CASSLPSSQETQYF.

The V gene is TRBV5-1, the J gene TRBJ2-1; TRBD1 matches 7 bases. The CDR3 spans 16 residues. Germline lookup yields CDR1 SGHRS and CDR2 YFSETQ. Trimming took 3 bases from V and 5 from J; bases not matched to a gene: 11. The CDR3 spells CASSYTAGTANNEQFF. The DNA for the CDR3 is TGCGCCAGCAGCTACACGGCAGGGACAGCGAACAATGAGCAGTTCTTC.

The chain recombines TRBV18 with TRBJ1-2; D is undetermined. CDR1 is KGHSH, CDR2 LQKENI, per germline. The CDR3 loop spans 14 amino acids. V was clipped by 1 base and J by 4 bases, with 10 bases between them. CDR3 nucleotide sequence: TGTGCCAGCTCACCACGCACGGGTGGCTATGGCTACACCTTC. Amino acids: CASSPRTGGYGYTF.

This clone was observed a few times. The V and J genes are TRBV7-9 and TRBJ1-2; D is perhaps TRBD1 (5 bases). The CDR3 covers 14 residues. The germline V and J ends were trimmed by 2 bases and 5 bases, with 12 bases remaining between them. CDR1 and CDR2 from the germline V gene are SEHNR and FQNEAQ (reference sequence). The CDR3 nucleotides are TGTGCCAGCAGCTTAACTGGGGCAGAGTATGGCTACACCTTC. As protein: CASSLTGAEYGYTF.

This clone is medium-sized. V and J are TRBV10-2 and TRBJ1-5; perhaps TRBD1 as D (5 bases). Trimming removed 0 bases from V and 2 bases from J, with 8 bases in between. This CDR3 has 15 residues. From germline, CDR1 is WSHSY and CDR2 SAAADI. CDR3 nucleotide sequence: TGCGCCAGCAGTGAGTCCGGACACCGCAATCAGCCCCAGCATTTT. Translated, it gives CASSESGHRNQPQHF.

The chain uses TRBV30 and TRBJ1-1, with D uncertain. The CDR3 runs 11 residues. V lost 6 bases, J lost 5 bases, and 10 bases lay in between. Per the germline V gene, CDR1 is GTSNPN and CDR2 is SVGIG (reference sequence). The CDR3 here is CACRYGTEAFF. The DNA for the CDR3 is TGTGCCTGTAGGTACGGGACTGAAGCTTTCTTT.

This clone was seen more than once but under ten times. The V call is TRBV9, the J call TRBJ2-1, with D possibly matching TRBD2 (5 bases). CDR1 is SGDLS and CDR2 is YYNGEE in the germline V gene. CDR3 length: 14 amino acids. V lost 2 bases and J lost 2, with 8 bases in between. The DNA for the CDR3 is TGTGCCAGCAGCGTGGTGGGAGCCTACAATGAGCAGTTCTTC. This encodes CASSVVGAYNEQFF.

The V gene is TRBV19, the J gene TRBJ1-2; D gene uncertain. Germline CDR1 LNHDA, CDR2 SQIVND (reference sequence). The CDR3 is made up of 15 amino acids. The V end lost 7 bases, the J end lost 2 bases, and 17 bases lay between the germline ends. CDR3 coding DNA: TGTGCCAGTATCCCGATCGGGGAGTGGAACTATGGCTACACCTTC. It codes for CASIPIGEWNYGYTF.

This sequence joins TRBV6-6 and TRBJ1-6; D unresolved. CDR3 length: 15 amino acids. The ends were cut back, 5 bases at V and 1 base at J, with 9 bases in the middle. CDR1 and CDR2 from the germline V gene are MNHNY and SVGAGI (reference sequence). CDR3 residues: CASSVSRSYNSPLHF. The CDR3, as DNA: TGTGCCAGCAGTGTGTCTAGATCCTATAATTCACCCCTCCACTTT.